The T cell receptor beta chain described here comes from a study of blood T cell repertoires in COVID-19. As for the study in general: The origin of the acute and convalescent COVID-19 samples was the United States, Italy and Spain. The analysed material was cDNA or gDNA that came from T cells, B-cell-depleted T cells, or PBMCs.

Germline lookup yields CDR1 MNHNY and CDR2 SVGAGI (reference sequence). The CDR3 runs 13 residues. V lost 7 bases to trimming and J lost 0 bases, with 6 bases between them. Under the authors' procedure: Reference gene primers were amplified, and this amplification served to estimate nucleated cell counts. Sequenced by immunoSEQ multiplex PCR; TCRdb stores in-frame clones only, minus some. The V and J calls and clone size were taken over from that table, and D and trimming were inferred from the DNA. The table lists about 76,000 clones, about 90% of them singletons. Sequenced: peripheral blood. This chain joins TRBV6-6 and TRBJ2-2; no definite D call. The clonotype was recovered from a human donor in a cohort sampled during active COVID-19. CDR3 DNA sequence: TGTGCCAGCATCCCCGCGAACACCGGGGAGCTGTTTTTT. Its protein product is CASIPANTGELFF.